One and the same sample provided the 31 T cell receptor beta chains below, sequenced in a study of T-cell memory formation after mild COVID-19. Via MiXCR, TCRdb re-called the 5' RACE reads, giving one row per CDR3 protein. The repertoire holds about 390,000 distinct CDR3 sequences, with roughly 15% as singletons. Sequencing was carried out using PBMCs or a T cell subset sorted from them (not recorded which). These receptor sequences come from a man aged 18 to 29 who had mild COVID-19 (a few samples of this study predate the infection). Cell type and time point are not known.

The chain recombines TRBV7-9 with TRBJ2-7; TRBD2 aligns across 7 bases. Trimming took 4 bases from V and 0 from J; bases not matched to a gene: 6. Germline V lookup: CDR1 SEHNR, CDR2 FQNEAQ (reference sequence). The CDR3 contains 15 residues. This CDR3 is CASSSAGVPSYEQYF. The CDR3 region has the DNA TGTGCCAGCAGCTCCGCGGGGGTTCCCTCCTACGAGCAGTACTTC.

This clonotype came up a few times. J is TRBJ2-7 and V is TRBV11-3, with unresolved D. Deletions cut 5 bases from V and 5 bases from J, with 16 bases between. Germline CDR1 reads SGHNT; CDR2 reads YENEEA. The CDR3 is made up of 14 amino acids. The CDR3 DNA reads as TGTGCCAGCAGCGGTTCGGGTACCCCCAACGAGCAGTACTTC. Protein sequence: CASSGSGTPNEQYF.

As for this clonotype: A junction end diverges from the germline sequence, so it may reflect a read error. J is TRBJ1-2 and V is TRBV7-8; D not certain. CDR3 length: 13 amino acids. Per germline, CDR1 SGHVS and CDR2 FQNEAQ. CDR3 sequence reads: CASTLPRVGGYTF. CDR3 coding DNA: TGTGCCAGCACCTTACCGAGGGTCGGCGGCTACACCTTC.

The rearrangement links TRBV24-1 to TRBJ2-5; D is unresolved. V gave up 5 bases and J gave up 4 bases, with 4 bases separating them. Per germline, CDR1 KGHDR and CDR2 SFDVKD. The CDR3 sequence is 11 residues long. CDR3 in DNA: TGTGCCACCAGTGCTAGAGAGACCCAGTACTTC. This sequence encodes CATSARETQYF.

This clonotype was counted ten times or more. The chain carries TRBV4-2 and TRBJ2-1; D is possibly TRBD1 or TRBD2 (6 bases each). The V gene's germline CDR1 is LGHNA and CDR2 YNFKEQ. The V gene lost 1 base and the J gene lost 9 bases, with 28 bases spanning the gap. The CDR3 length is 19 residues. The DNA for the CDR3 is TGTGCCAGCAGCCAAGTGCGCGGGGTAGGGGGTCTCTCCGTCGGTGAGCAGTTCTTC. Amino acids: CASSQVRGVGGLSVGEQFF.

The chain is built from TRBV5-1 and TRBJ2-3; unclear D gene. The CDR3 has 16 amino acids. Trimming pared 0 bases from V and 3 bases from J, leaving 14 bases between. Germline CDR1 and CDR2: SGHRS and YFSETQ. The CDR3 bases are TGCGCCAGCAGCTTGGAAGTCTCCCTGAGGACAGATACGCAGTATTTT. It encodes CASSLEVSLRTDTQYF.

This clonotype was picked up a small number of times. The chain is built from TRBV5-1 and TRBJ2-2, with D perhaps assigned TRBD1 or TRBD2 (5 bases each). V was clipped by 0 bases and J by 1 base, with 10 bases between them. CDR3 length: 16 amino acids. CDR1 and CDR2 from the germline V gene are SGHRS and YFSETQ. The CDR3 DNA is TGCGCCAGCAGCTTGGACGCAGGGAGGAACACCGGGGAGCTGTTTTTT. Translation: CASSLDAGRNTGELFF.

The chain couples TRBV9 to TRBJ1-2; D possibly corresponds to TRBD1 (5 bases). Per germline, CDR1 SGDLS and CDR2 YYNGEE. V was cut by 0 bases and J by 4 bases, with 10 bases left in between. This CDR3 comprises 14 residues. CDR3 nucleotides: TGTGCCAGCAGCGTAGATCCCGGGGGCTATGGCTACACCTTC. Encoded protein: CASSVDPGGYGYTF.

The chain combines TRBV9 with TRBJ2-5, with 10 bases lining up with TRBD2. The CDR3 runs 17 residues. From germline, CDR1 is SGDLS and CDR2 YYNGEE. The V segment lost 1 base and the J segment 4 bases; nucleotides outside the gene matches: 10. The CDR3 protein is CASSVTSGLAGAETQYF. CDR3 nucleotide sequence: TGTGCCAGCAGCGTAACCTCGGGGCTAGCGGGGGCAGAGACCCAGTACTTC.

On this clonotype itself: No DNA is shown, since the ends of the CDR3 on it are uncertain; the CDR3 is the one TCRdb lists. The rearrangement joins TRBV27 to TRBJ1-3; the table gives TRBD1 as D, unverified against the DNA. CDR1 is MNHEY and CDR2 is SMNVEV in the germline V gene (reference sequence). From its first to its last residue, the CDR3 has 16 amino acids. CDR3 in amino acids: CASSSSGTGVGNTIYF.

In this sample, this clonotype turned up many times. The gene calls are TRBV6-2 or TRBV6-3 and TRBJ2-7; D gene unclear. Germline CDR1 is MNHEY and CDR2 is SVGEGT. The CDR3 sequence is 12 residues long. CDR3 in DNA: TGTGCCAGCAGTTACCGTCCCGGCGAGCAGTACGTT. Amino acid sequence: CASSYRPGEQYV.

The chain couples TRBV6-5 to TRBJ2-4; D gene ambiguous. Trimming cost V 5 bases and J 0 bases, with 8 bases left between them. The germline V gene encodes CDR1 MNHEY and CDR2 SVGAGI. The CDR3 spans 14 residues. The CDR3 DNA sequence: TGTGCCAGCAGTCCCTGGGGAGCCAAAAACATTCAGTACTTC. Protein: CASSPWGAKNIQYF.

This clonotype was counted between two and nine times. The chain uses TRBV5-5 and TRBJ2-5; TRBD1 might be the D (6 bases). The ends were cut back, 2 bases at V and 4 bases at J, with 9 bases in the middle. This CDR3 is built from 13 residues. Per the germline V gene, CDR1 is SGHKS and CDR2 is YYEKEE (reference sequence). The chain's CDR3 is CASSLQGLETQYF. The CDR3 region has the DNA TGTGCCAGCAGCTTACAGGGTTTAGAGACCCAGTACTTC.

This chain joins TRBV3-1 and TRBJ1-6; possibly TRBD1 for D (6 bases). V lost 6 bases and J 9 bases, leaving 21 bases between the germline ends. There are 16 residues in the CDR3. CDR1 LGHDT and CDR2 YNNKEL come from the germline V gene (reference sequence). Written as DNA, the CDR3 is TGTGCCAGCAGACTTACCGCCAGGGGAAGAAGTTCACCCCTCCACTTT. It translates to CASRLTARGRSSPLHF.

This clonotype appeared a few times. This chain connects TRBV3-1 to TRBJ2-3, with 7 bases matching TRBD2. The V gene's germline CDR1 is LGHDT and CDR2 YNNKEL (reference sequence). The CDR3 length is 14 residues. V shed 3 bases and J 5 bases; nucleotides not matched to a gene: 5. This CDR3 is CASSHAGGLDTQYF. In DNA form, the CDR3 reads TGTGCCAGCAGCCATGCCGGGGGGTTAGATACGCAGTATTTT.

This chain uses TRBV29-1 with TRBJ1-5; no clear D. In germline, CDR1 is SQVTM, CDR2 ANQGSEA. There are 12 residues in the CDR3. Trimming removed 4 bases from V and 4 bases from J, with 8 bases in between. CDR3 nucleotide sequence: TGCAGCGTTGTAACGCCGAATCAGCCCCAGCATTTT. This codes for CSVVTPNQPQHF.

The chain couples TRBV6-2 or TRBV6-3 to TRBJ1-1; D remains ambiguous. Trimming shortened V by 2 bases and J by 0 bases, and 10 bases separated the two germline ends. Germline assignment: CDR1 MNHEY and CDR2 SVGEGT. The CDR3 covers 15 residues. The CDR3 here is CASSYAPRMNTEAFF. CDR3 in DNA: TGTGCCAGCAGTTACGCCCCTAGAATGAACACTGAAGCTTTCTTT.

This clonotype has a count of ten or more. This chain connects TRBV10-3 to TRBJ2-7; possibly TRBD1 for D (6 bases). CDR3 size: 12 residues. Germline V gives CDR1 ENHRY, CDR2 SYGVKD. V shed 3 bases and J shed 5 bases, with 8 bases lying between them. The CDR3 bases are TGTGCCATCAGTGATTCAGGGGACGAGCAGTACTTC. Translating it yields CAISDSGDEQYF.

The chain carries TRBV12-3 or TRBV12-4 and TRBJ2-7; TRBD2 aligns across 10 bases. This CDR3 is built from 14 residues. V shed 2 bases and J 6 bases; nucleotides not matched to a gene: 4. CDR3 in amino acids: CASSLSAGGTEQYF. DNA for the CDR3: TGTGCCAGCAGTTTATCAGCGGGGGGGACCGAGCAGTACTTC.

A few counts support this clonotype. The chain has TRBV10-3 and TRBJ1-5; D is undetermined. V was shortened by 11 bases and J by 2 bases, with 10 bases between the two germline ends. The CDR3 loop spans 12 amino acids. Germline values: CDR1 ENHRY, CDR2 SYGVKD. The CDR3 reads CASWGGNQPQHF. CDR3 DNA sequence: TGTGCCTCTTGGGGAGGCAATCAGCCCCAGCATTTT.

This clonotype was seen a few times. J is TRBJ1-6 and V is TRBV6-5; tentatively, D is TRBD1 (5 bases). The ends were cut back, 7 bases at V and 8 bases at J, with 15 bases in the middle. The germline CDR1 and CDR2 sequences are MNHEY and SVGAGI. The CDR3 extends over 14 amino acids. This chain's CDR3 is CASTQVGAYSPLHF. CDR3 bases: TGTGCCAGCACCCAGGTCGGGGCGTATTCACCCCTCCACTTT.

The J gene is TRBJ2-5, the V gene TRBV7-2; D may match TRBD1 or TRBD2 (5 bases each). The germline V and J ends were trimmed by 6 bases and 4 bases, with 15 bases remaining between them. Germline lookup yields CDR1 SGHTA and CDR2 FQGNSA. This CDR3 has 14 amino acids. CDR3: CASSLTSRGETQYF. As DNA, the CDR3 is TGTGCCAGCAGTTTAACTAGTAGGGGAGAGACCCAGTACTTC.

This clonotype was seen a handful of times. V gene TRBV7-9 combines with J gene TRBJ1-2; D possibly corresponds to TRBD1 (6 bases). This CDR3 has 13 residues. From germline, CDR1 is SEHNR and CDR2 FQNEAQ (reference sequence). V lost 3 bases and J 6 bases, leaving 11 bases between the germline ends. This CDR3 is CASSFAGANGYTF. The CDR3 DNA is TGTGCCAGCAGCTTTGCAGGGGCCAATGGCTACACCTTC.

V is TRBV20-1 and J is TRBJ1-1, with a possible D match to TRBD1 (5 bases). Trimming shortened V by 0 bases and J by 7 bases, and 12 bases separated the two germline ends. Germline CDR1 is DFQATT and CDR2 is SNEGSKA (reference sequence). The CDR3 loop spans 13 amino acids. This CDR3 reads CSARDWVTVEAFF. The CDR3 DNA reads as TGCAGTGCTAGAGACTGGGTGACAGTTGAAGCTTTCTTT.

The V gene is TRBV20-1, the J gene TRBJ1-5; TRBD1 agrees at 11 bases. Unmatched junction bases numbered 5, after V lost 4 bases and J lost 3 bases. This CDR3 region has 15 residues. Germline V gene lookup returns CDR1 DFQATT and CDR2 SNEGSKA (reference sequence). The CDR3 DNA follows: TGCAGTGCTACCCGGACAGGGGGCTCCAATCAGCCCCAGCATTTT. Residues: CSATRTGGSNQPQHF.

J is TRBJ2-2 and V is TRBV24-1; a possible D gene is TRBD1 (6 bases). The CDR3 runs 17 residues. V lost 4 bases and J lost 1, with 15 bases in between. Germline V CDR1 and CDR2: KGHDR, SFDVKD. The CDR3 DNA reads TGTGCCACCAGTGAGTCGAGAGGGGGAAAGAACACCGGGGAGCTGTTTTTT. Translated, it gives CATSESRGGKNTGELFF.

The gene calls are TRBV7-9 and TRBJ2-4; maybe TRBD1 (5 bases). V lost 5 bases to trimming and J lost 3 bases, with 20 bases between them. This CDR3 has 17 residues. Germline CDR1 SEHNR, CDR2 FQNEAQ (reference sequence). The CDR3 spells CASSPVPGMVGKNIQYF. CDR3 DNA sequence: TGTGCCAGCAGCCCCGTGCCAGGGATGGTCGGCAAAAACATTCAGTACTTC.

This sequence joins TRBV12-3 or TRBV12-4 and TRBJ1-1, with D unresolved. V gave up 3 bases and J gave up 5 bases, with 13 bases separating them. The CDR3 consists of 14 residues. The CDR3 reads CASSFWNRGTEAFF. DNA for the CDR3: TGTGCCAGCAGTTTTTGGAACCGGGGAACTGAAGCTTTCTTT.

This clonotype was observed a handful of times. CDR3 DNA: TGCGCCAGCAGCAGCGGGGACAGGGGTTGGAGCACTGAAGCTTTCTTT. Its translation: CASSSGDRGWSTEAFF. The rearrangement uses TRBV5-1 and TRBJ1-1; 10 positions match TRBD1. The germline V gene has CDR1 SGHRS and CDR2 YFSETQ. With V trimmed by 4 bases and J by 4 bases, 10 bases remained unmatched. This CDR3 region has 16 residues.

The chain has TRBV7-2 and TRBJ2-7, with D unclear. The CDR3 spans 14 residues. CDR1 and CDR2 (germline): SGHTA, FQGNSA. Trimming removed 2 bases at V and 0 bases at J, with 8 bases between. DNA of the CDR3: TGTGCCAGCAGCTTAACTGCAGCCTCCTACGAGCAGTACTTC. The encoded protein is CASSLTAASYEQYF.

This clonotype was seen more than once but under ten times. CDR3 amino acids: CASSPLSPGDNTDTQYF. The DNA for the CDR3 is TGTGCCAGCTCACCACTCTCGCCGGGAGACAACACAGATACGCAGTATTTT. The chain employs TRBV18 and TRBJ2-3; D is possibly TRBD2 (6 bases). The V and J ends lost 1 base and 2 bases respectively, with 16 bases between them. CDR1 and CDR2 (germline): KGHSH, LQKENI. The CDR3 runs to 17 residues.